This TCR beta chain was sequenced during a study of shared clonotypes between healthy human individuals (dated by TCRdb to about 2020). With regard to the full study: Three men and a couple of women, aged 18 to 49 years, made up the cohort. Per donor, leukapheresis produced somewhere between about 0.85 and 8.9 billion PBMCs. Blood TCR repertoires of five healthy adults were deeply sequenced to estimate repertoire size and the extent of clonotype sharing between individuals. Different laboratories and diverse techniques were used to prepare libraries and sequence TCR repertoires, to increase sequencing depth and limit assay-specific biases. For each donor, CD4 naive and CD4 memory were each run on three plates, CD8 naive on two plates, and CD8 memory on one plate. What the research found in general, with its limitations: Incomplete sequencing was indicated by rarefaction of sorted-subset datasets, despite the large sequencing depth. Estimated clonotype richness was generally larger for naive than for memory subsets. The small number of donors limited the genetic and exposure-history diversity represented. Sampling was limited to blood, and TCR repertoires in tissue likely differ from TCR repertoires in blood. Sharing across a handful of donors was observed for about 5% of naive CD4, over 3% of naive CD8, 2% to 2.5% of memory CD4, and around 0.4% of memory CD8 clonotypes. Pairwise subsampling led to the expectation that sequencing depth would affect the degree of clonotype sharing among donors. Compared with non-shared clonotypes, the clonotypes found in all four sorted-subset donors had higher generation probabilities.

TCR CDR3 regions were amplified from genomic DNA by multiplex PCR using the deep immunoSEQ assay. Extracted genomic DNA from each cell subset was spread evenly across all wells of several immunoSEQ 96-well plates, with each plate serving as a replicate. Each replicate PCR for sorted subsets received approximately 220 ng genomic DNA, equal to about 30,000 T cell genomes. Purified libraries were quantified with a Qubit 3.0 fluorometer, sized on a Bioanalyzer 2100, and re-quantified with the KAPA Library Quantification kit. Every immunoSEQ 96-well plate was sequenced on a separate single-read 150-cycle Illumina NextSeq 550 flow cell. Processing in the source paper ran as follows. The immunoSEQ output contained only junctional sequences without quality scores, so filtering could not match that applied to full-length reads. Sequences were annotated with PyIR, a Python wrapper for IgBLAST v1.9, and V/J genes and CDR3 were assigned using IMGT germline references. Reads were filtered out if the reads had weak V/J assignments (E-value above 1e-6), no CDR3, stop codons, out-of-frame junctions, or ambiguous translated residues. V3J clonotypes were defined as sequences sharing an identical inferred V gene, J gene, and CDR3 amino acid sequence. The percentage overlap between two repertoires was calculated by dividing the number of shared unique clonotypes by the size of the smaller repertoire. RTK rarefaction, the Chao1 estimator, and Recon v2.1 estimates of unobserved clonotypes were used to assess repertoire richness. Generation probabilities for all TCRbeta clonotypes obtained by the gDNA method from several donors were computed using OLGA. Entries here come from immuneACCESS through TCRdb and include only in-frame sequences with V and J called. Some clones fail to appear in such tables; in the studies checked, an unresolved V gene covers under half of the shortfall, and the cause of the remainder is unknown. V, J and clone size are taken as reported in that table, and D and trimming were inferred from the DNA itself. Recorded for this sample are around 2.5 million clones; more than 85% of them occurred a single time. Together, the top ten hold approximately 0.36% of the sample.

Donors were healthy HIV-negative adults with no recently reported acute infections or vaccinations. Every donor was a Caucasian adult living in Nashville, Tennessee, USA. Magnetic negative selection was used to enrich CD4+ T cells, after which naive cells were positively selected on CD45RA and the negative fraction became the memory subset. Blood was obtained by leukapheresis, after which PBMCs were separated by Ficoll-Histopaque density gradient centrifugation and cryopreserved in liquid nitrogen vapor phase. Analytical flow cytometry was used to check the purity and quantity of each magnetically sorted T cell population. Each sorted fraction had its genomic DNA isolated and then quantified by UV absorbance on a Nanodrop 2000c. Relative to germline, V is missing 4 bases and J is missing 4 bases, with 9 bases of the junction outside any gene match. The CDR3 runs 17 residues from the cysteine to the phenylalanine. Only the CDR3 region is kept as DNA, spanning 51 bases read in frame from base 1. CDR1 and CDR2 are drawn from the germline V gene (reference sequence): SEHNR, FQNEAQ.

On this clone itself: No antigen is known for it. There are no base qualities to consult, and no much larger clone falls within one base.

This receptor was taken from a man aged 18 to 30 in good health. Some clones in this sample may be carry-over from other donors' samples. Sequencing used naive CD4+ T cells from PBMCs. The sample's cell subset or site label, in plain terms: CD45RA+ positively selected. The chain is made from TRBV7-9 and TRBJ2-2, and TRBD2 aligns with 10 junction nucleotides. The nucleotides are TGTGCCAGCAGCTCACGAGCGGGAGGGTTATTCACCGGGGAGCTGTTTTTT. This sequence encodes CASSSRAGGLFTGELFF.